These 20 T cell receptor beta chains were sequenced from one sample in a study of T cells expressing NK-cell markers. TCRdb reprocessed the 5' RACE reads; each CDR3 protein has one entry and no DNA is given. The sample has about 450,000 distinct CDR3 sequences. The material sequenced was blood T cells: a sorted CD56 or NKG2C T cell subset, CD4+ or CD8+ T cells, or bulk PBMC T cells (not recorded which). The receptor source for this set is a woman aged 18-69 years in good health.

The chain joins TRBV28 to TRBJ2-7; the D gene TCRdb calls, TRBD1, cannot be checked with no DNA. CDR1 is MDHEN and CDR2 is SYDVKM in the germline V gene. The CDR3 runs 12 residues. This chain's CDR3 is CASRKGYYEQYF.

V usage is TRBV20-1 and J usage is TRBJ2-5. The CDR3 length is 13 residues. Germline CDR1 is DFQATT and CDR2 is SNEGSKA (reference sequence). The CDR3 loop is CSASYGSKETQYF.

The V call is TRBV6-1, the J call TRBJ1-5. The CDR3 runs 14 residues. The germline CDR1 and CDR2 sequences are MNHNS and SASEGT. The CDR3 protein is CASSVGRSNQPQHF.

The V gene is TRBV6-1, the J gene TRBJ1-1. The germline V gene has CDR1 MNHNS and CDR2 SASEGT. The CDR3 contains 13 residues. This CDR3 reads CASRPTGGLEAFF.

This sequence joins TRBV29-1 and TRBJ2-1. Germline CDR1 and CDR2: SQVTM and ANQGSEA. The CDR3 consists of 15 residues. This chain's CDR3 is CSVEVQPTDNNEQFF.

The chain carries TRBV12-5 and TRBJ2-3. This CDR3 comprises 12 residues. Germline CDR1 reads LGHNT; CDR2 reads FRNRAP. The CDR3 loop is CASGLMRDTQYF.

This sequence joins TRBV9 and TRBJ2-7; TCRdb names TRBD2, which stays unverified in the absence of DNA. The CDR3 totals 16 residues. Germline V gene lookup returns CDR1 SGDLS and CDR2 YYNGEE. The CDR3 loop reads CASSVAGGKSSYEQYF.

J is TRBJ2-2 and V is TRBV15; the TRBD2 assignment by TCRdb is unverifiable without DNA. The CDR3 spans 14 residues. CDR1 is LNHNV, CDR2 YYDKDF, per germline (reference sequence). CDR3 in amino acids: CATSPSGIPGELFF.

The chain combines TRBV14 with TRBJ2-1; no DNA is available, so the TRBD2 call from TCRdb remains unchecked. The CDR3 has 17 residues. Germline assignment: CDR1 SGHDN and CDR2 FVKESK. CDR3 protein: CASSPAQLAGIYNEQFF.

This sequence joins TRBV25-1 and TRBJ2-3; TCRdb gives TRBD2 as the D gene, but with no DNA this cannot be confirmed. Germline lookup yields CDR1 MGHDK and CDR2 SYGVNS. CDR3 size: 15 residues. CDR3 sequence reads: CASSELAGGEDTQYF.

The rearrangement uses TRBV7-2 and TRBJ1-5; TCRdb returns TRBD1, unconfirmable since there is no DNA. Germline V gene sequence: CDR1 SGHTA, CDR2 FQGNSA. The length of the CDR3 is 16 residues. CDR3 in amino acids: CASSLEPGAGLQPQHF. The full variable domain, rest sourced from reference TRBV7-2 and TRBJ1-5, is GAGVSQSPSNKVTEKGKDVELRCDPISGHTALYWYRQSLGQGLEFLIYFQGNSAPDKSGLPSDRFSAERTGGSVSTLTIQRTQQEDSAVYLCASSLEPGAGLQPQHFGDGTRLSIL.

The rearrangement uses TRBV5-1 and TRBJ2-3; there is no DNA to check the TCRdb D call of TRBD1. Germline V gene sequence: CDR1 SGHRS, CDR2 YFSETQ. This CDR3 has 16 residues. The CDR3: CASSLGTERFTDTQYF. The variable domain in full, with the rest retrieved from reference TRBV5-1 and TRBJ2-3, is KAGVTQTPRYLIKTRGQQVTLSCSPISGHRSVSWYQQTPGQGLQFLFEYFSETQRNKGNFPGRFSGRQFSNSRSEMNVSTLELGDSALYLCASSLGTERFTDTQYFGPGTRLTVL.

The chain carries TRBV5-1 and TRBJ1-1. The CDR3 totals 14 residues. Germline lookup yields CDR1 SGHRS and CDR2 YFSETQ. This CDR3 reads CASSSREGNTEAFF.

The rearrangement links TRBV5-6 to TRBJ2-1. The CDR3 has 13 amino acids. CDR1 is SGHDT and CDR2 is YYEEEE in the germline V gene. This CDR3 is CASSELSRYEQFF.

V usage is TRBV4-2 and J usage is TRBJ1-5. The CDR3 covers 14 residues. Looked up from germline, CDR1 is LGHNA and CDR2 is YNFKEQ. CDR3 residues: CASSQRTGNQPQHF.

The chain couples TRBV29-1 to TRBJ2-1; absent DNA, TCRdb's TRBD2 call cannot be checked. Looked up from germline, CDR1 is SQVTM and CDR2 is ANQGSEA. The CDR3 is 14 amino acids. The CDR3 region is CSVGVAGDYNEQFF.

The chain has TRBV12-3 or TRBV12-4 and TRBJ2-3; TCRdb calls TRBD1, which cannot be checked without DNA. This CDR3 has 19 residues. The CDR3 reads CASRYGDSIRLGARLTQYF.

The rearrangement uses TRBV20-1 and TRBJ1-4. CDR3 length equals 13 residues. Germline assignment: CDR1 DFQATT and CDR2 SNEGSKA (reference sequence). The CDR3 region is CSAGLGVPSKLFF.

This chain links TRBV20-1 with TRBJ2-7; TCRdb returns TRBD2, unconfirmable since there is no DNA. This CDR3 contains 14 residues. The germline V gene has CDR1 DFQATT and CDR2 SNEGSKA (reference sequence). The CDR3 sequence is CSAPWTSGYYEQYF.

The gene calls are TRBV28 and TRBJ1-2; lacking DNA, the TRBD1 call made by TCRdb goes unchecked. The CDR3 is 12 residues long. Germline values: CDR1 MDHEN, CDR2 SYDVKM. CDR3 in amino acids: CASSSGRVGYTF.